Each of the 6 T cell receptor beta chains below was sequenced from the same sample in a study of blood T cell repertoires in COVID-19. Here immunoSEQ multiplex PCR was the method, and the copy in TCRdb shows in-frame clones only, minus some. Altogether under 300,000 clones are present, about 87% being singletons, with the ten largest covering about 1.5%. The sample consisted of PBMCs or T cells enriched from blood (not recorded which). These TCRs come from a woman aged 50 to 60 who had recovered from COVID-19.

The chain recombines TRBV19 with TRBJ2-5, with 7 bases matching TRBD1. The CDR3 spans 15 residues. V gave up 5 bases and J gave up 2 bases; unmatched junction bases: 8. Germline V gene sequence: CDR1 LNHDA, CDR2 SQIVND (reference sequence). CDR3 nucleotide sequence: TGTGCCAGTAGTGCCCTAGACAGGGCACAAGAGACCCAGTACTTC. It yields the protein CASSALDRAQETQYF. Together with reference TRBV19 and TRBJ2-5, the CDR3 gives the full variable domain: DGGITQSPKYLFRKEGQNVTLSCEQNLNHDAMYWYRQDPGQGLRLIYYSQIVNDFQKGDIAEGYSVSREKKESFPLTVTSAQKNPTAFYLCASSALDRAQETQYFGPGTRLLVL.

The chain employs TRBV2 and TRBJ2-5; no reliable D call. Germline CDR1 and CDR2: SNHLY and FYNNEI. V lost 6 bases, J lost 1 base, and 15 bases lay in between. The CDR3 is made up of 15 amino acids. This chain's CDR3 is CASSNQLAVQETQYF. DNA for the CDR3: TGTGCCAGCAGCAATCAATTGGCGGTCCAAGAGACCCAGTACTTC.

The V gene is TRBV28, the J gene TRBJ1-4; D is perhaps TRBD1 (5 bases). The germline V and J ends were trimmed by 8 bases and 5 bases, with 12 bases remaining between them. CDR3 length equals 13 residues. The V gene's germline CDR1 is MDHEN and CDR2 SYDVKM. The CDR3, as DNA: TGTGCCAGCTTCAGGGCAGCAAATGAAAAACTGTTTTTT. It codes for CASFRAANEKLFF.

CDR3 DNA sequence: TGTGCCAGCAGTTTCAACTTTAGGGGACTAGAACTGGGGGAAAAACTGTTTTTT. Protein sequence: CASSFNFRGLELGEKLFF. The chain has TRBV28 and TRBJ1-4; D may be TRBD1 (5 bases). The V end was cut by 3 bases, the J end by 8 bases, with 25 bases between. This CDR3 region has 18 residues. Germline V gene data show CDR1 as MDHEN and CDR2 as SYDVKM.

J is TRBJ2-1 and V is TRBV29-1; TRBD1 matches at 8 bases. V dropped 4 bases and J dropped 9; count of bases not matched to a gene: 5. The CDR3 is 12 residues long. Per germline, CDR1 SQVTM and CDR2 ANQGSEA. As DNA, the CDR3 is TGCAGCGTTGGTCAGGGGGCCGGTGAGCAGTTCTTC. Amino acid sequence: CSVGQGAGEQFF.

The chain employs TRBV5-1 and TRBJ2-5, with D tentatively TRBD1 (6 bases). Trimming stripped 4 bases from V and 2 bases from J, with 15 bases between. Germline-derived CDR1 and CDR2 are SGHRS and YFSETQ. CDR3 length equals 15 residues. The CDR3 here is CASSPIGTQQETQYF. CDR3 nucleotide sequence: TGCGCCAGCAGCCCTATCGGGACACAGCAAGAGACCCAGTACTTC.